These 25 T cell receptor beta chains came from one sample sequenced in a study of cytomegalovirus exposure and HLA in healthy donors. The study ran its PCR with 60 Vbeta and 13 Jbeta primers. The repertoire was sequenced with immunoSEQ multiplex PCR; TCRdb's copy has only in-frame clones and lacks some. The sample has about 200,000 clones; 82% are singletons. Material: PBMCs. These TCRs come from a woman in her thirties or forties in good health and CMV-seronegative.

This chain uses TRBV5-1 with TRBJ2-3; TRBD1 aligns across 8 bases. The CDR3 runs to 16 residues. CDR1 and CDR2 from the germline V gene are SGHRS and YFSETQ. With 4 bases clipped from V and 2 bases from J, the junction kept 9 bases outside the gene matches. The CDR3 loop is CASSPGQGQDTDTQYF. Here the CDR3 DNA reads TGCGCCAGCAGCCCAGGACAGGGACAAGACACAGATACGCAGTATTTT.

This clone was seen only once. CDR3 amino acids: CASSRLGGGVGAARSYNEQFF. DNA of the CDR3: TGTGCCAGCAGCCGGCTAGGCGGGGGCGTAGGAGCGGCCCGATCCTACAATGAGCAGTTCTTC. This rearrangement joins TRBV4-2 to TRBJ2-1, with TRBD2 as a possible D gene (7 bases). This CDR3 has 21 residues. Trimming took off 4 bases at V and 1 base at J, with 29 bases between the two ends. The germline gives CDR1 LGHNA, CDR2 YNFKEQ.

Written as DNA, the CDR3 is TGTGCCAGCAGTAGGACAGCTATTAACACCGGGGAGCTGTTTTTT. Translated, it gives CASSRTAINTGELFF. V usage is TRBV6-6 and J usage is TRBJ2-2; weak D call: TRBD1 (6 bases). From germline, CDR1 is MNHNY and CDR2 SVGAGI (reference sequence). V lost 5 bases to trimming and J lost 2 bases, with 12 bases between them. This CDR3 is built from 15 residues.

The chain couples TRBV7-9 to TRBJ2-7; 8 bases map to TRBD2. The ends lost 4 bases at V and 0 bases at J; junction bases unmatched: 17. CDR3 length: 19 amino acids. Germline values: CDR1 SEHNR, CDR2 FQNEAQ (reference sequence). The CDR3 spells CASSSNLPRRSGSSYEQYF. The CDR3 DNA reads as TGTGCCAGCAGCTCCAATCTCCCCCGTAGGAGCGGGAGCTCCTACGAGCAGTACTTC. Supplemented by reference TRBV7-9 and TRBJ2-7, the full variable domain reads DTGVSQNPRHKITKRGQNVTFRCDPISEHNRLYWYRQTLGQGPEFLTYFQNEAQLEKSRLLSDRFSAERPKGSFSTLEIQRTEQGDSAMYLCASSSNLPRRSGSSYEQYFGPGTRLTVT.

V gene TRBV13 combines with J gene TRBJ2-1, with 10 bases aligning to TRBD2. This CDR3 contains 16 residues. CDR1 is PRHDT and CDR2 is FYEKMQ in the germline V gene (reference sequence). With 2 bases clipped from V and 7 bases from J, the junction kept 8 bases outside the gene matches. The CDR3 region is CASSLRPSGRRNEQFF. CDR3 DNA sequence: TGTGCCAGCAGCTTACGGCCTAGCGGGAGACGGAATGAGCAGTTCTTC.

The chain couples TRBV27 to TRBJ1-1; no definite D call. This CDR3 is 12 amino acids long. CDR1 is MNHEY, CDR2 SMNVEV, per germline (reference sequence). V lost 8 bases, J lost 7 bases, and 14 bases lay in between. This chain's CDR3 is CASHGGAREAFF. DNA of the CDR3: TGTGCCAGCCACGGAGGTGCCCGTGAAGCTTTCTTT.

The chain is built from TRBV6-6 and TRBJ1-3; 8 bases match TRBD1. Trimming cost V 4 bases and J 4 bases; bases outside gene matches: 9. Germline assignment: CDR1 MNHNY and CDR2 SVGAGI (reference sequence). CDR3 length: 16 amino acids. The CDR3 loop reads CASSSGQGGFGNTIYF. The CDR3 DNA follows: TGTGCCAGCAGTTCCGGACAGGGCGGTTTCGGAAACACCATATATTTT.

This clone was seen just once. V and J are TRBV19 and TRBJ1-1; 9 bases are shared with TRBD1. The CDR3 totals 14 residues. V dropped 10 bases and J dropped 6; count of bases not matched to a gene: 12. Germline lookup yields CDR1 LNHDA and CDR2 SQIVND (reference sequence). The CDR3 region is CATRGTGKGAEAFF. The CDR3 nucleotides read TGTGCCACTCGAGGGACAGGGAAAGGCGCTGAAGCTTTCTTT.

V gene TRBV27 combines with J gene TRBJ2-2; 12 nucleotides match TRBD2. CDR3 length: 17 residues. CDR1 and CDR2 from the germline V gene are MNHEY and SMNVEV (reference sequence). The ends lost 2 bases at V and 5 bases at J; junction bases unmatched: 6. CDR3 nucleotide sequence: TGTGCCAGCAGTTTACTAGCGGGAGGGGGTGGGACCGGGGAGCTGTTTTTT. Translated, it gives CASSLLAGGGGTGELFF.

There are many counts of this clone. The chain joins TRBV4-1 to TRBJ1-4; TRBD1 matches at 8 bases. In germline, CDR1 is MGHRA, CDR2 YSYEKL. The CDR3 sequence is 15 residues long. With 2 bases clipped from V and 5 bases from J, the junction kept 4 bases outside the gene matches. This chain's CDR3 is CASSQHGQGNEKLFF. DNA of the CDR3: TGCGCCAGCAGCCAACACGGACAGGGCAATGAAAAACTGTTTTTT.

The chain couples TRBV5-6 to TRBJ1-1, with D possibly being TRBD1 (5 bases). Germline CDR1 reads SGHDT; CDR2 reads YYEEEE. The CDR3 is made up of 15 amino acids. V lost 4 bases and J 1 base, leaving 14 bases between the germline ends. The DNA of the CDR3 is TGTGCCAGCAGCCCGGCGGGGCTAAAGAACACTGAAGCTTTCTTT. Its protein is CASSPAGLKNTEAFF.

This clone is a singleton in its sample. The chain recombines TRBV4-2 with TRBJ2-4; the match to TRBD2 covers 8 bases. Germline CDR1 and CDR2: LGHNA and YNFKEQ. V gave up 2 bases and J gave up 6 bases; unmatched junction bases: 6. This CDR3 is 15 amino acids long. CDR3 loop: CASSQKAGDSNIQYF. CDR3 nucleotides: TGTGCCAGCAGCCAAAAAGCGGGAGACTCAAACATTCAGTACTTC.

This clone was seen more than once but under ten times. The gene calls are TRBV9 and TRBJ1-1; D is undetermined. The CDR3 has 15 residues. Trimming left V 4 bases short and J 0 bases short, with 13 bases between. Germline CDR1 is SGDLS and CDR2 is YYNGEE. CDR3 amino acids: CASSRSAGMNTEAFF. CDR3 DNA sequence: TGTGCCAGCAGCCGTAGCGCGGGAATGAACACTGAAGCTTTCTTT.

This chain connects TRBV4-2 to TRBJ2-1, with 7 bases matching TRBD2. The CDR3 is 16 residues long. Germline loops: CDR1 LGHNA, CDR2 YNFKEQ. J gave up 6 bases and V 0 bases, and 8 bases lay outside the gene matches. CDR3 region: CASSQDRWEGRNEQFF. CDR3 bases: TGTGCCAGCAGCCAAGATAGGTGGGAGGGCCGCAATGAGCAGTTCTTC.

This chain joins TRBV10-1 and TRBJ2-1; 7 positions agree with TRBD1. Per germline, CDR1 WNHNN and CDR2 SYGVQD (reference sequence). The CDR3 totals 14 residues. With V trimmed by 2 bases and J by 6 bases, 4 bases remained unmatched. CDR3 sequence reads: CASSERQGVNEQFF. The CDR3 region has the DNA TGCGCCAGCAGTGAGCGGCAGGGGGTCAATGAGCAGTTCTTC.

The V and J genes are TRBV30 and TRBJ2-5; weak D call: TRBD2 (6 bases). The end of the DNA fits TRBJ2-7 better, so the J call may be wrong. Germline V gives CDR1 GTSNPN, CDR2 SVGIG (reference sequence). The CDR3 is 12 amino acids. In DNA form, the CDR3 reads TGTGCCTGGAGTAGCGGGTCAAACGAGCAGTACTTC. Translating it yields CAWSSGSNEQYF.

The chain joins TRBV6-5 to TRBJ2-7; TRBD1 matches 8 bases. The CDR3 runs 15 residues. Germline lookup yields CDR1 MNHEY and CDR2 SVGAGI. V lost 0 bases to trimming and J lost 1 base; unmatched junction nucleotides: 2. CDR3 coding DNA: TGTGCCAGCAGTTACTCGAACAGGGGGTCCTACGAGCAGTACTTC. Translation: CASSYSNRGSYEQYF.

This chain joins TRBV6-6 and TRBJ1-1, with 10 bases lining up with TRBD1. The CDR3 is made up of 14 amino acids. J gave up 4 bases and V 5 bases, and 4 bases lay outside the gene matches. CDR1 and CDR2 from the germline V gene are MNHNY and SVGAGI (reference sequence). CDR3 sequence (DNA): TGTGCCAGCAGTGTAGACAGGGGGCTCACTGAAGCTTTCTTT. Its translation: CASSVDRGLTEAFF.

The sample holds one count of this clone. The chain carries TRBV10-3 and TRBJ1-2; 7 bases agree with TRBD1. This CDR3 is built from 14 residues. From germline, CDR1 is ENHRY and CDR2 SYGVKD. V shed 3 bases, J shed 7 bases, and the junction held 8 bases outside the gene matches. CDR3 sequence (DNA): TGTGCCATCAGTGACGAGGGGGCTCGGGGTGGCTACACCTTC. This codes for CAISDEGARGGYTF.

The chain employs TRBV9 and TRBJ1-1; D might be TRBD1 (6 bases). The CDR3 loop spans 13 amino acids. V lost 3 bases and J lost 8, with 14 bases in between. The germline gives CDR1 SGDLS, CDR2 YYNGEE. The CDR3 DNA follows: TGTGCCAGCAGCGCCTTTACAGGGTCCGAAGCTTTCTTT. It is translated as CASSAFTGSEAFF.

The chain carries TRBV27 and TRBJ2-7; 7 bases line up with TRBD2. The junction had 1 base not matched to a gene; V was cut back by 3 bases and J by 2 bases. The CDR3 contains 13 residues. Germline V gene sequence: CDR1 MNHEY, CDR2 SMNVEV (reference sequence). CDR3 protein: CASSFGTTYEQYF. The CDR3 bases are TGTGCCAGCAGTTTCGGGACTACCTACGAGCAGTACTTC.

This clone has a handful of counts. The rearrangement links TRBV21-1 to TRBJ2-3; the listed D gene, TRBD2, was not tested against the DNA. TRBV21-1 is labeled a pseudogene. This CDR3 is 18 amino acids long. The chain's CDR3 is CASNPTETSGGSTDTQYF. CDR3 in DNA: TGTGCCAGCAACCCCACCGAGACTAGCGGGGGAAGCACAGATACGCAGTATTTT.

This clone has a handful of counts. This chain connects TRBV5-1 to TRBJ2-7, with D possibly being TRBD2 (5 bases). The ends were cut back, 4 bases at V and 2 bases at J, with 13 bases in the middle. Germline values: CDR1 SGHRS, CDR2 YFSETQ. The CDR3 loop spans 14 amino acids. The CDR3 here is CASSPDYFPYEQYF. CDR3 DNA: TGCGCCAGCAGCCCTGACTATTTCCCCTACGAGCAGTACTTC.

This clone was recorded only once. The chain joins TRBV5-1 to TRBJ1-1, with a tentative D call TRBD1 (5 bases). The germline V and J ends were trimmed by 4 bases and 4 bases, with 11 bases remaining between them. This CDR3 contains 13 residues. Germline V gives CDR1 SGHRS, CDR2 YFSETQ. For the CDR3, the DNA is TGCGCCAGCAGCGGGGGGGGGATCACTGAAGCTTTCTTT. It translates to CASSGGGITEAFF.

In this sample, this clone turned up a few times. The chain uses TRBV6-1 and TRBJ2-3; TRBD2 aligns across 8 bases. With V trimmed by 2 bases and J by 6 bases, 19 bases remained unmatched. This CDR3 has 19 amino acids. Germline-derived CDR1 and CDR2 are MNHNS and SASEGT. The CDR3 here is CASSERARVAGFFWDTQYF. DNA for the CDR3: TGTGCCAGCAGTGAAAGGGCTAGGGTAGCGGGGTTCTTCTGGGATACGCAGTATTTT.